The present TCR beta chain was sequenced within a study of CD8+ T cells in alopecia areata. Findings of the study overall: Scalp lesions, especially in alopecia totalis/universalis, had higher clonality than normal scalp. While patients received tofacitinib, many expanded lesional clones remained present in scalp and blood. Scalp clonality and expanded CD8+ clones among the top 100 showed significant decreases with tofacitinib.

RNA extraction and reverse transcription yielded cDNA as sequencing template. Clones were sequenced by immunoSEQ multiplex PCR, and TCRdb holds only the in-frame ones, with some missing. The sample lists fewer than 250,000 clones; around two fifths were seen once. Concerning this clone: The target antigen is unknown.

The treatment: oral pan-JAK inhibitor, 5-10 mg twice daily. The TCR sequence derives from a human donor with alopecia areata. The material sequenced was CD4+ T cells sorted from blood, taken between weeks 30 and 35, from a patient treated with tofacitinib.

The CDR3, as DNA: TGTGCCAGCAGCTTAGGACCTCGTGGGGGGACCCAGTACACCGGGGAGCTGTTTTTT. Translated, it gives CASSLGPRGGTQYTGELFF. The V gene is TRBV7-3, the J gene TRBJ2-2; D may be TRBD2 (6 bases). The CDR3 contains 19 residues. Germline CDR1 SGHTA, CDR2 FQGTGA. V was shortened by 2 bases and J by 3 bases, with 22 bases between the two germline ends.